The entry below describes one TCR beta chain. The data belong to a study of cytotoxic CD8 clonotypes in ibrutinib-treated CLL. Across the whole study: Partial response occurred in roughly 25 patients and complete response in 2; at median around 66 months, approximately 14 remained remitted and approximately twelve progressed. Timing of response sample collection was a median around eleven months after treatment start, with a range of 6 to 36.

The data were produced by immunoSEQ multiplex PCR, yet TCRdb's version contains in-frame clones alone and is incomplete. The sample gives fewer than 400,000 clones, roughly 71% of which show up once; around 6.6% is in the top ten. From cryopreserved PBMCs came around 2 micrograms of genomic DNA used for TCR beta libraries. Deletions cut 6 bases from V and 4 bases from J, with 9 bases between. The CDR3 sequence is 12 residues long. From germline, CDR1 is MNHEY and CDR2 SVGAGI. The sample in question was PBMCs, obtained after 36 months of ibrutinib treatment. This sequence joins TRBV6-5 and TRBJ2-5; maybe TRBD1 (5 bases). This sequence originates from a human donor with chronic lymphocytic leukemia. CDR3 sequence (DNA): TGTGCCAGCAGAGGGGCTGGAGAGACCCAGTACTTC. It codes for CASRGAGETQYF.